This TCR beta chain originates from a study of blood T cell repertoires in COVID-19. The V and J ends lost 1 base and 2 bases respectively, with 8 bases between them. The germline V gene encodes CDR1 MNHEY and CDR2 SMNVEV (reference sequence). The CDR3 totals 15 residues. This clone was counted only a few times. The data were produced by immunoSEQ multiplex PCR, yet TCRdb's version contains in-frame clones alone and is incomplete. The top ten clones hold over 1.3% of a sample with 60,000 to 70,000 clones, 70% to 90% of them seen once. The clonotype comes from a woman aged 60-75 years with acute or convalescent COVID-19. The gene calls are TRBV27 and TRBJ2-2; D is perhaps TRBD1 (5 bases). The sample was peripheral blood. The CDR3 protein is CASSLFRVNTGELFF. For the CDR3, the DNA is TGTGCCAGCAGTTTATTCAGGGTTAACACCGGGGAGCTGTTTTTT.